Each of the 31 T cell receptor beta chains below was sequenced from the same sample in a study of blood T cell repertoires in COVID-19. The data were produced by immunoSEQ multiplex PCR, yet TCRdb's version contains in-frame clones alone and is incomplete. The data show roughly 160,000 clones, approximately 85% seen once. Sequenced material: peripheral blood. The receptor set was obtained from a woman aged 45-65 years with COVID-19, enrolled during active disease.

This clone was detected only once. The chain recombines TRBV18 with TRBJ2-2; no clear D. In germline, CDR1 is KGHSH, CDR2 LQKENI. CDR3 size: 16 residues. Trimming removed 0 bases from V and 0 bases from J, with 8 bases in between. The CDR3 DNA is TGTGCCAGCTCACCACCGATAACAGCGAACACCGGGGAGCTGTTTTTT. It yields the protein CASSPPITANTGELFF.

The rearrangement links TRBV11-3 to TRBJ2-2, with D perhaps TRBD1 (5 bases). In germline, CDR1 is SGHNT, CDR2 YENEEA. V dropped 4 bases and J dropped 4 bases, with 16 bases sitting between them. The CDR3 totals 16 residues. The CDR3 nucleotides are TGTGCCAGCAGCTATCGGTGGCTAGACAGCACCGGGGAGCTGTTTTTT. Its translation: CASSYRWLDSTGELFF.

The V and J genes are TRBV5-1 and TRBJ1-2, with D perhaps TRBD1 (6 bases). Trimming took 4 bases from V and 2 from J, leaving 12 bases between them. The CDR3 is 14 amino acids. Germline loops: CDR1 SGHRS, CDR2 YFSETQ. CDR3 coding DNA: TGCGCCAGCAGCCCTGGACAGCAAAACTATGGCTACACCTTC. Protein: CASSPGQQNYGYTF.

This chain uses TRBV27 with TRBJ2-1; 13 positions match TRBD2. CDR1 is MNHEY, CDR2 SMNVEV, per germline (reference sequence). The CDR3 extends over 15 amino acids. V was pared by 5 bases and J by 6 bases, with 4 bases of the junction left unmatched. The CDR3 reads CASSAGTSGANEQFF. The CDR3 DNA reads TGTGCCAGCAGTGCCGGGACTAGCGGGGCCAATGAGCAGTTCTTC.

The chain uses TRBV7-2 and TRBJ1-4, with 7 bases that match TRBD1. Per germline, CDR1 SGHTA and CDR2 FQGNSA. Trimming removed 1 base from V and 4 bases from J; junction bases left unmatched: 9. The CDR3 is 17 amino acids. Here the CDR3 reads CASSLEDRGRDNEKLFF. CDR3 coding DNA: TGTGCCAGCAGCTTAGAGGATAGGGGGCGAGATAATGAAAAACTGTTTTTT.

The chain combines TRBV3-1 (or the pseudogene TRBV3-2) with TRBJ1-3; the D is unclear. Germline CDR1 and CDR2: LGHDT and YNNKEL (reference sequence). Trimming pared 2 bases from V and 1 base from J, leaving 15 bases between. The CDR3 contains 17 residues. Written as DNA, the CDR3 is TGTGCCAGCAGCCAACGGACGACTAGCGGATCTGGAAACACCATATATTTT. Translating it yields CASSQRTTSGSGNTIYF.

V usage is TRBV15 and J usage is TRBJ1-1; 7 bases map to TRBD1. The CDR3 loop spans 13 amino acids. Trimming cost V 9 bases and J 5 bases; bases outside gene matches: 9. Germline V CDR1 and CDR2: LNHNV, YYDKDF (reference sequence). The CDR3 region is CATQTGSITEAFF. The CDR3, as DNA: TGTGCCACACAGACAGGGTCCATAACTGAAGCTTTCTTT. Supplemented by reference TRBV15 and TRBJ1-1, the full variable domain reads DAMVIQNPRYQVTQFGKPVTLSCSQTLNHNVMYWYQQKSSQAPKLLFHYYDKDFNNEADTPDNFQSRRPNTSFCFLDIRSPGLGDTAMYLCATQTGSITEAFFGQGTRLTVV.

This clone was seen only once. This rearrangement joins TRBV19 to TRBJ1-2; 10 bases agree with TRBD1. Germline assignment: CDR1 LNHDA and CDR2 SQIVND (reference sequence). The J segment lost 8 bases and the V segment lost 8 bases, leaving 23 bases of the junction unmatched. This CDR3 has 18 residues. This chain's CDR3 is CASLKPPGRDRGLDGYTF. For the CDR3, the DNA is TGTGCCAGTCTAAAACCACCCGGGAGAGACAGGGGGCTTGACGGCTACACCTTC.

V gene TRBV12-3 or TRBV12-4 combines with J gene TRBJ2-1; tentatively, D is TRBD1 (5 bases). V shed 6 bases and J shed 7 bases, with 10 bases lying between them. The CDR3 consists of 12 residues. CDR3 sequence (DNA): TGTGCCAGCAGGCGCCAGGGAAATGAGCAGTTCTTC. This gives the protein CASRRQGNEQFF.

V and J are TRBV7-2 and TRBJ2-2; D is ambiguous. This CDR3 is 16 amino acids long. Trimming removed 6 bases at V and 4 bases at J, with 18 bases between. Looked up from germline, CDR1 is SGHTA and CDR2 is FQGNSA. The CDR3 protein is CASRPPDLMGTGELFF. CDR3 bases: TGTGCCAGCAGACCCCCCGACTTAATGGGCACCGGGGAGCTGTTTTTT.

The gene calls are TRBV7-8 and TRBJ1-5; possible D gene TRBD1, 6 bases. V was shortened by 5 bases and J by 3 bases, with 17 bases between the two germline ends. The CDR3 extends over 16 amino acids. The germline CDR1 and CDR2 sequences are SGHVS and FQNEAQ. This CDR3 is CASSPQPGASNQPQHF. The CDR3 nucleotides are TGTGCCAGCAGCCCCCAACCAGGGGCCTCCAATCAGCCCCAGCATTTT.

The V gene is TRBV5-1, the J gene TRBJ1-1, with TRBD1 matching over 7 bases. From germline, CDR1 is SGHRS and CDR2 YFSETQ. This CDR3 spans 14 amino acids. V lost 2 bases, J lost 5 bases, and 6 bases stayed unmatched. CDR3 amino acids: CASSFEGAGTEAFF. The CDR3 region has the DNA TGCGCCAGCAGCTTCGAGGGGGCAGGAACTGAAGCTTTCTTT.

The chain is built from TRBV5-1 and TRBJ1-1, with 7 bases lining up with TRBD1. V dropped 2 bases and J dropped 5; count of bases not matched to a gene: 6. The CDR3 runs to 14 residues. CDR1 is SGHRS, CDR2 YFSETQ, per germline. The CDR3 DNA reads TGCGCCAGCAGCTTCCGGGACAGTGGGACTGAAGCTTTCTTT. Amino acid sequence: CASSFRDSGTEAFF. Looking up the rest from reference TRBV5-1 and TRBJ1-1 gives the full variable domain: KAGVTQTPRYLIKTRGQQVTLSCSPISGHRSVSWYQQTPGQGLQFLFEYFSETQRNKGNFPGRFSGRQFSNSRSEMNVSTLELGDSALYLCASSFRDSGTEAFFGQGTRLTVV.

The CDR3 reads CATRGDFTDTQYF. The CDR3 nucleotides read TGTGCCACCAGGGGGGACTTCACAGATACGCAGTATTTT. The chain is built from TRBV24-1 and TRBJ2-3; a possible D gene is TRBD2 (6 bases). Germline CDR1 reads KGHDR; CDR2 reads SFDVKD. This CDR3 is built from 13 residues. Trimming stripped 7 bases from V and 2 bases from J, with 9 bases between.

The gene calls are TRBV12-3 or TRBV12-4 and TRBJ1-1; D might be TRBD1 (6 bases). Deletions cut 6 bases from V and 3 bases from J, with 11 bases between. The CDR3 consists of 13 residues. CDR3 region: CASSLQGYTEAFF. The CDR3 bases are TGTGCCAGCAGCTTACAGGGTTACACTGAAGCTTTCTTT.

This sequence joins TRBV6-5 and TRBJ1-1, with a possible D match to TRBD1 (6 bases). The CDR3 consists of 14 residues. Trimming shortened V by 2 bases and J by 1 base, and 8 bases separated the two germline ends. CDR1 is MNHEY, CDR2 SVGAGI, per germline. CDR3 DNA: TGTGCCAGCAGTTACGGACAGTCGAACACTGAAGCTTTCTTT. It encodes CASSYGQSNTEAFF.

The J gene is TRBJ2-7, the V gene TRBV10-3, with D possibly matching TRBD1 (6 bases). In germline, CDR1 is ENHRY, CDR2 SYGVKD. This CDR3 is 16 amino acids long. Deletions cut 2 bases from V and 0 bases from J, with 14 bases between. The CDR3 here is CAISEEPGHSSYEQYF. The CDR3, as DNA: TGTGCCATCAGTGAGGAACCGGGACACAGCTCCTACGAGCAGTACTTC.

The J gene is TRBJ2-5, the V gene TRBV5-4, with 15 bases fitting TRBD2. The germline gives CDR1 SGHNT, CDR2 YYREEE (reference sequence). The junction had 3 bases not matched to a gene; V was cut back by 2 bases and J by 4 bases. The CDR3 totals 16 residues. The CDR3 reads CASSFRTSGGAETQYF. The DNA for the CDR3 is TGTGCCAGCAGCTTCCGGACTAGCGGGGGGGCAGAGACCCAGTACTTC.

The chain joins TRBV2 to TRBJ2-1, with no clear D. Germline-derived CDR1 and CDR2 are SNHLY and FYNNEI. Trimming removed 8 bases from V and 8 bases from J, with 10 bases in between. The CDR3 is 11 residues long. The CDR3 DNA reads TGTGCCAGCCGCCTTAGAGATGAGCAGTTCTTC. Encoded protein: CASRLRDEQFF.

The J gene is TRBJ1-1, the V gene TRBV11-2, with D uncertain. Germline V gives CDR1 SGHAT, CDR2 FQNNGV. The CDR3 has 13 residues. The V and J ends lost 5 bases and 5 bases respectively, with 12 bases between them. The CDR3 DNA reads TGTGCCAGCAGCACTGACCCGACAACTGAAGCTTTCTTT. Protein sequence: CASSTDPTTEAFF.

The sample holds a few counts of this clone. V and J are TRBV6-5 and TRBJ2-3; a possible D gene is TRBD2 (6 bases). The CDR3 totals 16 residues. Deletions cut 0 bases from V and 4 bases from J, with 14 bases between. Germline V gene lookup returns CDR1 MNHEY and CDR2 SVGAGI. CDR3 nucleotide sequence: TGTGCCAGCAGTTACTCGGTGCGCGGGGCCCCAGATACGCAGTATTTT. Its protein is CASSYSVRGAPDTQYF.

Notes on this clone: Other nucleotide sequences in the sample specify the same CDR3. The rearrangement joins TRBV18 to TRBJ1-4; D might be TRBD1 (5 bases). The V end lost 3 bases, the J end lost 5 bases, and 10 bases lay between the germline ends. The CDR3 length is 14 residues. Germline lookup yields CDR1 KGHSH and CDR2 LQKENI. The CDR3 spells CASSPDTRNEKLFF. CDR3 sequence (DNA): TGTGCCAGCTCACCGGACACTCGAAATGAAAAACTGTTTTTT.

This clone has a single count. CDR3 residues: CASSPGLLDYGYTF. In DNA form, the CDR3 reads TGTGCCAGCTCACCCGGACTGCTTGACTATGGCTACACCTTC. The V and J genes are TRBV18 and TRBJ1-2; no firm D call. From germline, CDR1 is KGHSH and CDR2 LQKENI. V lost 3 bases, J lost 3 bases, and 11 bases lay in between. There are 14 residues in the CDR3.

This clone was counted a single time. The chain couples TRBV30 to TRBJ1-2; weak D call: TRBD1 (5 bases). This CDR3 comprises 14 residues. Trimming took 0 bases from V and 5 from J, leaving 13 bases between them. Germline assignment: CDR1 GTSNPN and CDR2 SVGIG (reference sequence). The CDR3 sequence is CAWSVRGIGYGYTF. CDR3 nucleotide sequence: TGTGCCTGGAGTGTACGGGGGATCGGGTATGGCTACACCTTC.

The rearrangement uses TRBV11-2 and TRBJ1-5; no clear D. CDR3 length equals 13 residues. The germline V and J ends were trimmed by 5 bases and 5 bases, with 10 bases remaining between them. From germline, CDR1 is SGHAT and CDR2 FQNNGV. CDR3 in amino acids: CASSLLADQPQHF. As DNA, the CDR3 is TGTGCCAGCAGCCTACTAGCAGATCAGCCCCAGCATTTT.

The chain couples TRBV19 to TRBJ1-5, with 9 bases identical to TRBD1. The length of the CDR3 is 15 residues. The germline gives CDR1 LNHDA, CDR2 SQIVND (reference sequence). The trim removed 6 bases at V and 6 bases at J, leaving 9 bases unmatched. The CDR3 nucleotides are TGTGCCAGTAGCCCCACAGGGGGCGCGTTTCAGCCCCAGCATTTT. Amino acids: CASSPTGGAFQPQHF.

V gene TRBV7-9 combines with J gene TRBJ2-3, with 8 bases matching TRBD2. The CDR3 is made up of 14 amino acids. In germline, CDR1 is SEHNR, CDR2 FQNEAQ (reference sequence). With V trimmed by 5 bases and J by 6 bases, 7 bases remained unmatched. The CDR3 DNA sequence: TGTGCCAGCAGCCCCTCTGGGACTAGGGATACGCAGTATTTT. Protein sequence: CASSPSGTRDTQYF.

The V call is TRBV4-1, the J call TRBJ1-2, with 10 bases fitting TRBD1. The CDR3 contains 16 residues. Germline V gene sequence: CDR1 MGHRA, CDR2 YSYEKL. The J segment lost 3 bases and the V segment lost 1 base, leaving 5 bases of the junction unmatched. CDR3 coding DNA: TGCGCCAGCAGCCAAGTCGGGACAGGGGAACACTATGGCTACACCTTC. Translation: CASSQVGTGEHYGYTF.

The rearrangement uses TRBV10-3 and TRBJ1-5, with a weak D call TRBD1 (5 bases). Germline V gene data show CDR1 as ENHRY and CDR2 as SYGVKD. The CDR3 loop spans 15 amino acids. V was trimmed by 6 bases and J by 2 bases, leaving 14 bases between them. The CDR3 protein is CAISPGWGGNQPQHF. The CDR3 nucleotides are TGTGCCATCAGCCCGGGATGGGGGGGCAATCAGCCCCAGCATTTT.

V is TRBV2 and J is TRBJ2-1; TRBD2 matches 9 bases. CDR1 and CDR2 (germline): SNHLY, FYNNEI. V lost 5 bases, J lost 9 bases, and 11 bases stayed unmatched. There are 15 residues in the CDR3. The DNA for the CDR3 is TGTGCCAGCAGTTTTATTAGCGGGGGCCTGGGTGAGCAGTTCTTC. Encoded protein: CASSFISGGLGEQFF.

The rearrangement joins TRBV21-1 to TRBJ2-5; the table calls TRBD2, which could not be checked here. TRBV21-1 is reported as a pseudogene. The CDR3 has 13 amino acids. The CDR3 nucleotides are TGTGCCAGCAGCGGGGAGGTGGAAGAGACCCAGTACTTC. It yields the protein CASSGEVEETQYF.